This entry is about one TCR beta chain. After removal of 4 bases from V and 4 bases from J, the junction contained 7 bases not matched to a gene. CDR3 length equals 14 residues. Germline V gene data show CDR1 as SGDLS and CDR2 as YYNGEE. The sample originates from a study of blood T cell repertoires in COVID-19. Study summary: The analysed material was cDNA or gDNA that came from T cells, B-cell-depleted T cells, or PBMCs.

In the authors' methods: How many nucleated cells were present was estimated from reference gene primer amplification. Libraries were prepared by immunoSEQ multiplex PCR; TCRdb keeps only in-frame clonotypes and omits some of them. The V and J calls and the clone size are those of that table, but D and trimming were determined from the DNA. The sample lists over 200,000 clones, approximately 90% occurring once. The Seattle site enrolled patients during active infection and followed them longitudinally. The clonotype comes from a man aged 25-45 years with COVID-19, enrolled during active disease. Sequenced: peripheral blood. V gene TRBV9 combines with J gene TRBJ1-1; 7 positions match TRBD1. The chain's CDR3 is CASSPHRGGTEAFF. In nucleotides, the CDR3 is TGTGCCAGCAGCCCTCACAGGGGAGGCACTGAAGCTTTCTTT.